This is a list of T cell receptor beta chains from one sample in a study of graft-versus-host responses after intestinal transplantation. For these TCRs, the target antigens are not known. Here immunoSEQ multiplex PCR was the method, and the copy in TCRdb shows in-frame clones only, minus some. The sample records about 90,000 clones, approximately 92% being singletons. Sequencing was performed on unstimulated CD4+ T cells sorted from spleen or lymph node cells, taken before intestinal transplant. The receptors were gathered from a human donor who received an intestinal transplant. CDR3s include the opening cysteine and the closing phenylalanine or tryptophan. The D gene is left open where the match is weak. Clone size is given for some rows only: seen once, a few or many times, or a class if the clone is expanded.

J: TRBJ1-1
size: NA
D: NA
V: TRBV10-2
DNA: TGCGCCAGTATACGGACAGCCGAGAACACTGAAGCTTTCTTT
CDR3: CASIRTAENTEAFF

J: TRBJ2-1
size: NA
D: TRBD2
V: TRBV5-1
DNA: TGCGCCAGCAGCTTCGGAGCGGGAGCCTACAATGAGCAGTTCTTC
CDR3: CASSFGAGAYNEQFF

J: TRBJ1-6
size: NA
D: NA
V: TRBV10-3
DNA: TGTGCCATCAGTGAGTCAGACCGTCACAATTCACCCCTCCACTTT
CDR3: CAISESDRHNSPLHF

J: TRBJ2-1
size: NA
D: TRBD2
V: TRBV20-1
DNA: TGCAGTGCTAGGACCGGGACTAGCGGGTTCTTC
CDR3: CSARTGTSGFF

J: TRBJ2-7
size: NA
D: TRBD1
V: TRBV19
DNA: TGTGCCAGTAGTTCTGGACAGGCCCTCTACGAGCAGTACTTC
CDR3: CASSSGQALYEQYF

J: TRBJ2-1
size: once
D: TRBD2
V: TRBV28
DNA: TGTGCCAGCAGTCCGGGGGGGTACAATGAGCAGTTCTTC
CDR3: CASSPGGYNEQFF

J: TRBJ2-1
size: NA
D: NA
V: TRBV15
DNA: TGTGCCACCGCCGTCCCGCCGCCACAGGGGAGGGGGGCGCAGTTCTTC
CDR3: CATAVPPPQGRGAQFF

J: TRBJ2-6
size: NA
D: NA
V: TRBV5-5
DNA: TGTGCCAGCAGCTTGGCCCAGCTGCCCCACTCTGGGGCCAACGTCCTGACTTTC
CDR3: CASSLAQLPHSGANVLTF

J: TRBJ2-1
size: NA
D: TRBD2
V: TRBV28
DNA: TGTGCCAGCAGTTTATCGACTAGCGGGAGGGCGAGAACCTACAATGAGCAGTTCTTC
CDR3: CASSLSTSGRARTYNEQFF

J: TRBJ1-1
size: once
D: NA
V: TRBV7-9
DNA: TGTGCCAGCAGCTTAGTGGGGAACACTGAAGCTTTCTTT
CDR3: CASSLVGNTEAFF

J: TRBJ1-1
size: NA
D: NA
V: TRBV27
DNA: TGTGCCAGCAGTTTCTCCGGGTCGCGGAACACTGAAGCTTTCTTT
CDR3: CASSFSGSRNTEAFF

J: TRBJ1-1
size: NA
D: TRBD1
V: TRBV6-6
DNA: TGTGCCAGCAGTGTACTGGGACAGATGAACACTGAAGCTTTCTTT
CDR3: CASSVLGQMNTEAFF

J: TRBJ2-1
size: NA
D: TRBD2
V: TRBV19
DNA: TGTGCCAGTAGTGCTCGGACTAGCGGGAGACGTGGTGAGCAGTTCTTC
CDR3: CASSARTSGRRGEQFF

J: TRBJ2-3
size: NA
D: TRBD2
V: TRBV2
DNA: TGTGCCAGCAGTGTCTGGGACTACCCCACAGATACGCAGTATTTT
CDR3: CASSVWDYPTDTQYF

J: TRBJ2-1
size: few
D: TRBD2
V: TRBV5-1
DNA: TGCGCCAGCAGCCTACCGCGGGGAGCGGGGGCCCATAATGAGCAGTTCTTC
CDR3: CASSLPRGAGAHNEQFF

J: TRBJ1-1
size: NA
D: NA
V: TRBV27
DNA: TGTGCCAGCAGTCCGCAGGGCAGGCCTAACACTGAAGCTTTCTTT
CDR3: CASSPQGRPNTEAFF

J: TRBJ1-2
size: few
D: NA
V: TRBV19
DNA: TGTGCCAGTAGTTTACTGACCGGGAGAAATGGCTACACCTTC
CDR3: CASSLLTGRNGYTF

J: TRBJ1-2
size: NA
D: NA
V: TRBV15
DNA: TGTGCCACCAGCAGAGGGGGTTCCCCTGGCTACACCTTC
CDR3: CATSRGGSPGYTF

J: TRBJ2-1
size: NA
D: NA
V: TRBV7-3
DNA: TGTGCCAGCAGCTTTCAGGGCAGCTCCTACAATGAGCAGTTCTTC
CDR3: CASSFQGSSYNEQFF

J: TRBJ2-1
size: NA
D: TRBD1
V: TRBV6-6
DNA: TGTGCCAGCAACACGGGACAGGGGACCAATGAGCAGTTCTTC
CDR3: CASNTGQGTNEQFF

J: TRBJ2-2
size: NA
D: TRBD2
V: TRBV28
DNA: TGTGCCAGCAGTTTACCGGGAGGGGGAACCGGGGAGCTGTTTTTT
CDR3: CASSLPGGGTGELFF

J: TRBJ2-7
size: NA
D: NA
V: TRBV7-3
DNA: TGTGCCAGCAGCTTAACCAGGGCGGACGAGCAGTACTTC
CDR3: CASSLTRADEQYF

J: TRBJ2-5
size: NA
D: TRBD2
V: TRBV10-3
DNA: TGTGCCATCAGAGGACTAGCGGGTGGGGAGACCCAGTACTTC
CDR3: CAIRGLAGGETQYF

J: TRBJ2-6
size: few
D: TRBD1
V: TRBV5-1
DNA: TGCGCCAGCAGCACAGGGGGACAAGCTGGGGCCAACGTCCTGACTTTC
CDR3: CASSTGGQAGANVLTF

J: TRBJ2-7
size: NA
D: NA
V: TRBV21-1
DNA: TGTGCCAGCAGCAAAGAGGCTAGCGGGAAGTCTGAGCAGTACTTC
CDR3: CASSKEASGKSEQYF

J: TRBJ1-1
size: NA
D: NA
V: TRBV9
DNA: TGTGCCAGCAGCGTAGACGTGGGAGGGACTGAAGCTTTCTTT
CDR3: CASSVDVGGTEAFF

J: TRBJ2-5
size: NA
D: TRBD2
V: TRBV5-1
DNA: TGCGCCAGCAGCCCCACGACTAGCGGAGAGACCCAGTACTTC
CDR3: CASSPTTSGETQYF

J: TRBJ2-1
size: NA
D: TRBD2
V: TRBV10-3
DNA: TGTGCCATCAGTGTAGGTAGCGGGAGTGGTGAGCAGTTCTTC
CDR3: CAISVGSGSGEQFF

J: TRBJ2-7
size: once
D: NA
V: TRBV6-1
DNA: TGTGCCAGCAGCCAGCGGACCACCTACGAGCAGTACTTC
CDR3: CASSQRTTYEQYF

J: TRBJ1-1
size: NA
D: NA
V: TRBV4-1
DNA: TGCGCCAGCAGCCAATCCTGGCTGATGGTCGGTCCGATGAACACTGAAGCTTTCTTT
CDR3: CASSQSWLMVGPMNTEAFF

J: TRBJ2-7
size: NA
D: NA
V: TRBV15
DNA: TGTGCCACCAGCAGCGGGGGCTACGAGCAGTACTTC
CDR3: CATSSGGYEQYF

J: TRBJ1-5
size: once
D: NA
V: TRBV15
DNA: TGTGCCACCAGCTCATCATCCCGAGTGGGCAATCAGCCCCAGCATTTT
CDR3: CATSSSSRVGNQPQHF

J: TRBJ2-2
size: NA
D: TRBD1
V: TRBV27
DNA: TGTGCCAGCAGGAGACAGGGGACCTCTACCGGGGAGCTGTTTTTT
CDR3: CASRRQGTSTGELFF

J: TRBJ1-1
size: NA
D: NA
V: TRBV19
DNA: TGTGCCACCCCTAAGAGGGTGCCCATGAACACTGAAGCTTTCTTT
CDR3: CATPKRVPMNTEAFF

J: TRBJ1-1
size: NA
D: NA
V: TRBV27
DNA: TGTGCCAGCAGTTTCAGGGCACGACCGGGCGCTTTCTTT
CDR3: CASSFRARPGAFF

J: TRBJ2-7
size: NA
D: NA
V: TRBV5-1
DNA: TGCGCCAGCAGCTTGGAGCCAGGGTACTCCTACGAGCAGTACTTC
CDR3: CASSLEPGYSYEQYF

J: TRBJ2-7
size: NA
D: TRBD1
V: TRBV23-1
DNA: TGCGCCAGCAGTCTGCCGGGACAGTCGTCCTACGAGCAGTACTTC
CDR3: CASSLPGQSSYEQYF

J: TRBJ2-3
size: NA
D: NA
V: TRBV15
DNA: TGTGCCACCAGCAGACCGACTAGTTCCGCCACAGATACGCAGTATTTT
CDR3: CATSRPTSSATDTQYF

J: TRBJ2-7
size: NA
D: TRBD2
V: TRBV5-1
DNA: TGCGCCAGCAGCCTTACCACCGCGGGAGGAGGTTACGAGCAGTACTTC
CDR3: CASSLTTAGGGYEQYF

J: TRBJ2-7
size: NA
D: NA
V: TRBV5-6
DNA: TGTGCCAGCAGCTTGGACGGGACCGGCTCCTACGAGCAGTACTTC
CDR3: CASSLDGTGSYEQYF

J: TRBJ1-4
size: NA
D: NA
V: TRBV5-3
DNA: TGTGCCGGGACAATGGGGAATGAAAAACTGTTTTTT
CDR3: CAGTMGNEKLFF

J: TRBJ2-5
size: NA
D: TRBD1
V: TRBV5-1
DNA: TGCGCCAGCAGCGCCCGGACAGGGAAAGAGACCCAGTACTTC
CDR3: CASSARTGKETQYF

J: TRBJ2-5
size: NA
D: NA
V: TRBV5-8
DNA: TGTGCCAGCAGCTTTTCCCATGAGACCCAGTACTTC
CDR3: CASSFSHETQYF

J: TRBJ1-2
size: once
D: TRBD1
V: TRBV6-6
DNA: TGTGCCAGCAGTTACTCCGGGACAGGGCGTGATGGCTACACCTTC
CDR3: CASSYSGTGRDGYTF

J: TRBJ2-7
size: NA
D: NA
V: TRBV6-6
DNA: TGTGCCAGCAGTTACCCGGTAACCTACGAGCAGTACTTC
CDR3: CASSYPVTYEQYF

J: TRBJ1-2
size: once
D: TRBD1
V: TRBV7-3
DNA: TGTGCCAGTGGACAGGCTAACTATGGCTACACCTTC
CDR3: CASGQANYGYTF

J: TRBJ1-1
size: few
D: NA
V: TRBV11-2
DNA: TGTGCCAGCAGGCTAAGGGCAGTATCTTTCTTT
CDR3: CASRLRAVSFF

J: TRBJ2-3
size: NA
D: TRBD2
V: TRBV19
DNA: TGTGCCAGTAGTATTGCGGGACTAGCGGGAGCAGATACGCAGTATTTT
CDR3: CASSIAGLAGADTQYF